The 26 T cell receptor beta chains below all came from one sample that was sequenced in a study of graft-versus-host responses after intestinal transplantation. TCRdb keeps only in-frame clones here, not all; method: immunoSEQ multiplex PCR. The table shows fewer than 30,000 clones, with around 95% occurring only once. The sequences come from PBMCs, collected approximately 32 days after intestinal transplant. These receptors were obtained from a human patient who received an intestinal transplant, so some T cells may come from the graft donor.

This rearrangement joins TRBV7-8 to TRBJ2-2; no clear D. From germline, CDR1 is SGHVS and CDR2 FQNEAQ. CDR3 length: 14 amino acids. With 1 base removed from V and 1 base from J, the gap between germline ends came to 4 bases. The CDR3 here is CASSLGGNTGELFF. The DNA for the CDR3 is TGTGCCAGCAGCTTAGGAGGGAACACCGGGGAGCTGTTTTTT.

In this sample, this clone turned up once. The DNA of the CDR3 is TGTGCCAGTAGAGGGACAGGGGCCGGAGTGGGTCTCTACGAGCAGTACTTC. Translation gives CASRGTGAGVGLYEQYF. The chain recombines TRBV19 with TRBJ2-7; 10 nucleotides agree with TRBD1. The trim removed 6 bases at V and 3 bases at J, leaving 14 bases unmatched. This CDR3 region has 17 residues. Germline-derived CDR1 and CDR2 are LNHDA and SQIVND (reference sequence).

The chain combines TRBV7-3 with TRBJ2-1, with TRBD2 matching over 9 bases. Germline values: CDR1 SGHTA, CDR2 FQGTGA. The CDR3 has 16 amino acids. The V gene end was trimmed by 0 bases and the J gene end by 4 bases; junction bases not matched to a gene: 4. The chain's CDR3 is CASSLTSSGDYNEQFF. CDR3 DNA: TGTGCCAGCAGCTTAACTTCTAGCGGGGATTACAATGAGCAGTTCTTC.

The CDR3 reads CASSAVGLEAFF. As DNA, the CDR3 is TGTGCCAGCAGTGCCGTGGGGTTAGAAGCTTTCTTT. The chain is built from TRBV28 and TRBJ1-1; D remains unclear. Per germline, CDR1 MDHEN and CDR2 SYDVKM. Trimming left V 5 bases short and J 8 bases short, with 12 bases between. The CDR3 totals 12 residues.

The chain carries TRBV28 and TRBJ2-1; weak D call: TRBD1 (6 bases). There are 15 residues in the CDR3. V dropped 6 bases and J dropped 0 bases, with 12 bases sitting between them. Germline-derived CDR1 and CDR2 are MDHEN and SYDVKM. The CDR3 bases are TGTGCCAGCAGGGCGGACAGCAACTCCTACAATGAGCAGTTCTTC. It is translated as CASRADSNSYNEQFF.

The chain recombines TRBV4-3 with TRBJ2-7; TRBD1 aligns across 7 bases. CDR3 length equals 14 residues. The germline CDR1 and CDR2 sequences are LGHNA and YSLEER. V shed 4 bases, J shed 10 bases, and the junction held 13 bases outside the gene matches. The CDR3 spells CASSPGTEIFPQYF. The CDR3 DNA follows: TGCGCCAGCAGCCCCGGGACAGAGATATTTCCCCAGTACTTC.

This rearrangement joins TRBV2 to TRBJ1-1; 7 positions match TRBD1. The V gene end was trimmed by 5 bases and the J gene end by 7 bases; junction bases not matched to a gene: 10. Germline assignment: CDR1 SNHLY and CDR2 FYNNEI. The CDR3 loop spans 14 amino acids. In DNA, the CDR3 is TGTGCCAGCAGTCCGTCCCGGGACAGTGTTGAAGCTTTCTTT. Its protein is CASSPSRDSVEAFF.

The chain is built from TRBV30 and TRBJ2-7; maybe TRBD1 (5 bases). Per germline, CDR1 GTSNPN and CDR2 SVGIG (reference sequence). V was trimmed by 3 bases and J by 2 bases, leaving 5 bases between them. CDR3 length equals 11 residues. The CDR3 DNA sequence: TGTGCCTGGAGCAGGGCCTACGAGCAGTACTTC. Translation gives CAWSRAYEQYF.

Points on this clone: Other DNA sequences of this sample code for an identical CDR3. This chain connects TRBV30 to TRBJ2-7; TRBD1 matches 11 bases. The CDR3 loop spans 14 amino acids. Per the germline V gene, CDR1 is GTSNPN and CDR2 is SVGIG (reference sequence). After removal of 0 bases from V and 3 bases from J, the junction contained 1 base not matched to a gene. CDR3 sequence reads: CAWSVGTGGYEQYF. CDR3 in DNA: TGTGCCTGGAGTGTTGGGACAGGGGGCTACGAGCAGTACTTC.

J is TRBJ1-5 and V is TRBV6-5; no firm D call. Trimming took 0 bases from V and 5 from J, leaving 5 bases between them. The length of the CDR3 is 13 residues. Per germline, CDR1 MNHEY and CDR2 SVGAGI. The DNA of the CDR3 is TGTGCCAGCAGTTACTCGGGTGATCAGCCCCAGCATTTT. Its translation is CASSYSGDQPQHF.

The genes are TRBV5-4 and TRBJ2-5; no clear D. The CDR3 is 13 amino acids. The V end was cut by 0 bases, the J end by 3 bases, with 6 bases between. Germline V gives CDR1 SGHNT, CDR2 YYREEE (reference sequence). The DNA for the CDR3 is TGTGCCAGCAGCTTGGATCGGGAAGAGACCCAGTACTTC. It specifies CASSLDREETQYF.

The V call is TRBV21-1, the J call TRBJ1-2. TRBV21-1 has pseudogene status. The CDR3 has 14 amino acids. The CDR3 coding sequence is TGTGCCAGCAGGACTACCGGGTGGAACTATGGCTACACCTTC. Protein product: CASRTTGWNYGYTF.

Remarks on this clone: One junction end does not reproduce the germline sequence, and a read error may be involved. Other nucleotide sequences from this sample produce the same CDR3. CDR3 sequence (DNA): TGTGCCAGCAGTAACAGCGGCGGGACTGAGGCTTTCTTT. Translation: CASSNSGGTEAFF. The chain joins TRBV28 to TRBJ1-1; TRBD1 might be the D (5 bases). The CDR3 is 13 amino acids. Germline lookup yields CDR1 MDHEN and CDR2 SYDVKM. The full variable domain, with the rest looked up from reference TRBV28 and TRBJ1-1, is DVKVTQSSRYLVKRTGEKVFLECVQDMDHENMFWYRQDPGLGLRLIYFSYDVKMKEKGDIPEGYSVSREKKERFSLILESASTNQTSMYLCASSNSGGTEAFFGQGTRLTVV.

This clone came up a few times. This rearrangement joins TRBV4-1 to TRBJ2-3; D is perhaps TRBD2 (5 bases). The V gene lost 5 bases and the J gene lost 2 bases, with 8 bases spanning the gap. The CDR3 consists of 13 residues. CDR1 MGHRA and CDR2 YSYEKL come from the germline V gene. CDR3 nucleotide sequence: TGCGCCAGCAGCAGAGGGTCCACAGATACGCAGTATTTT. Translation gives CASSRGSTDTQYF.

The J gene is TRBJ1-4, the V gene TRBV4-1; 7 nucleotides align to TRBD1. V shed 1 base, J shed 4 bases, and the junction held 9 bases outside the gene matches. The CDR3 loop spans 17 amino acids. Germline CDR1 is MGHRA and CDR2 is YSYEKL. The CDR3, as DNA: TGCGCCAGCAGCCAAGTTCCCCGACAGGGACTTAATGAAAAACTGTTTTTT. Amino acid sequence: CASSQVPRQGLNEKLFF.

The V gene is TRBV5-6, the J gene TRBJ1-1; the D is unclear. Germline CDR1 SGHDT, CDR2 YYEEEE. V lost 0 bases to trimming and J lost 0 bases, with 6 bases between them. The CDR3 totals 14 residues. CDR3 protein: CASSLDSMNTEAFF. CDR3 DNA sequence: TGTGCCAGCAGCTTGGACAGTATGAACACTGAAGCTTTCTTT. The variable domain in full, completed from reference TRBV5-6 and TRBJ1-1, reads DAGVTQSPTHLIKTRGQQVTLRCSPKSGHDTVSWYQQALGQGPQFIFQYYEEEERQRGNFPDRFSGHQFPNYSSELNVNALLLGDSALYLCASSLDSMNTEAFFGQGTRLTVV.

This sequence joins TRBV7-2 and TRBJ2-2, with TRBD2 matching over 8 bases. Trimming at V came to 1 base and at J to 4 bases, leaving 5 bases not matched to a gene. This CDR3 is 16 amino acids long. CDR1 is SGHTA and CDR2 is FQGNSA in the germline V gene. The CDR3 region has the DNA TGTGCCAGCAGCTTAGTGTCGACTAGCGCCACCGGGGAGCTGTTTTTT. This codes for CASSLVSTSATGELFF.

The chain is built from TRBV2 and TRBJ2-7, with 11 bases lining up with TRBD1. The CDR3 is made up of 15 amino acids. The trim removed 3 bases at V and 4 bases at J, leaving 5 bases unmatched. Germline CDR1 reads SNHLY; CDR2 reads FYNNEI. The CDR3 is CASSDRDRGLYEQYF. Written as DNA, the CDR3 is TGTGCCAGCAGTGACCGGGACAGGGGGTTGTACGAGCAGTACTTC.

This chain links TRBV28 with TRBJ2-1; 9 bases are shared with TRBD2. With V trimmed by 3 bases and J by 8 bases, 11 bases remained unmatched. Germline CDR1 reads MDHEN; CDR2 reads SYDVKM. This CDR3 has 16 amino acids. The CDR3 DNA reads as TGTGCCAGCAGTTTTGGGACTAGCCTCCGAGGGGATGAGCAGTTCTTC. Its translation: CASSFGTSLRGDEQFF.

The chain combines TRBV5-1 with TRBJ1-1; 7 bases align to TRBD1. The CDR3 length is 16 residues. The V and J ends lost 3 bases and 0 bases, in that order; junction bases with no gene match: 8. The germline V gene has CDR1 SGHRS and CDR2 YFSETQ. CDR3 amino acids: CASSSTGRPLNTEAFF. In DNA form, the CDR3 reads TGCGCCAGCAGCTCGACAGGGAGACCCTTGAACACTGAAGCTTTCTTT.

The rearrangement uses TRBV18 and TRBJ2-7; 7 nucleotides agree with TRBD1. CDR3 length: 13 residues. The trim removed 4 bases at V and 3 bases at J, leaving 3 bases unmatched. CDR1 and CDR2 from the germline V gene are KGHSH and LQKENI. In DNA, the CDR3 is TGTGCCAGCTCACAAGGACAGGTCTACGAGCAGTACTTC. It codes for CASSQGQVYEQYF.

In DNA form, the CDR3 reads TGTGCCAGCGGGTCGGGGCCGAACACCGGGGAGCTGTTTTTT. Its translation: CASGSGPNTGELFF. The rearrangement uses TRBV28 and TRBJ2-2; D tentatively reads TRBD1 or TRBD2 (5 bases each). CDR1 and CDR2 (germline): MDHEN, SYDVKM. V was shortened by 8 bases and J by 0 bases, with 10 bases between the two germline ends. This CDR3 region has 14 residues.

J is TRBJ2-7 and V is TRBV27, with TRBD1 matching 8 bases. The germline CDR1 and CDR2 sequences are MNHEY and SMNVEV (reference sequence). V was pared by 4 bases and J by 4 bases, with 12 bases of the junction left unmatched. CDR3 length equals 16 residues. The CDR3 DNA follows: TGTGCCAGCAGTTACCTCGGACAGGGAGGTGGTTACGAGCAGTACTTC. It codes for CASSYLGQGGGYEQYF.

The chain links TRBV6-5 to TRBJ2-1, with D hard to call. With 4 bases removed from V and 0 bases from J, the gap between germline ends came to 10 bases. Germline-derived CDR1 and CDR2 are MNHEY and SVGAGI. This CDR3 has 15 amino acids. CDR3 coding DNA: TGTGCCAGCAGTTTAAGGAGAAACTCCTACAATGAGCAGTTCTTC. Amino acids: CASSLRRNSYNEQFF.

A few counts support this clone. Within the sample, other DNA sequences also encode this same CDR3. The rearrangement uses TRBV30 and TRBJ1-4; TRBD1 is a possible D gene (6 bases). Trimming stripped 0 bases from V and 7 bases from J, with 12 bases between. CDR3 length: 14 amino acids. Germline CDR1 and CDR2: GTSNPN and SVGIG (reference sequence). The CDR3 DNA reads TGTGCCTGGAGTGTCGGGGGGCGGGGTGAAAAACTGTTTTTT. This codes for CAWSVGGRGEKLFF.

This chain uses TRBV6-5 with TRBJ2-7; the D is unclear. This CDR3 is 14 amino acids long. V lost 5 bases and J 1 base, leaving 12 bases between the germline ends. Germline CDR1 is MNHEY and CDR2 is SVGAGI. The CDR3 protein is CASSQTARSYEQYF. The CDR3 DNA follows: TGTGCCAGCAGTCAGACCGCCAGATCCTACGAGCAGTACTTC.